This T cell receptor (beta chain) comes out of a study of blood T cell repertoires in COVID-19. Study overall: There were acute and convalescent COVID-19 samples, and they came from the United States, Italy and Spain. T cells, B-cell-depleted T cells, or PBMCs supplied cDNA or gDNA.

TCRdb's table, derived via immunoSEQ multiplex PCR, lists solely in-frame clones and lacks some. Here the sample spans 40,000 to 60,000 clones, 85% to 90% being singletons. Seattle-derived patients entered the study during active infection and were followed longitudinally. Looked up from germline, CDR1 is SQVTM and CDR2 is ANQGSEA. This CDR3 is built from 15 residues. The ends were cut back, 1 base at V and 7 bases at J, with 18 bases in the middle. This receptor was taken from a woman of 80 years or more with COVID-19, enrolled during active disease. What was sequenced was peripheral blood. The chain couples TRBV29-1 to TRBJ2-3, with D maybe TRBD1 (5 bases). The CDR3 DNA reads TGCAGCGTTGAAGGACATGGTGGGGCAACTTATACGCAGTATTTT. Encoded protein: CSVEGHGGATYTQYF.